This TCR beta chain was sequenced for a study of cytomegalovirus exposure and HLA in healthy donors. Study findings and constraints: The authors confirmed in vitro that a few CMV-associated chains were specific for CMV antigens.

As concerns this clone: Its target is not known.

Some clones are missing from TCRdb's copy, which holds only in-frame ones; the method was immunoSEQ multiplex PCR. The table lists about 160,000 clones, roughly nine tenths of them singletons. V was pared by 6 bases and J by 3 bases, with 15 bases between. Per germline, CDR1 MNHEY and CDR2 SMNVEV (reference sequence). This CDR3 region has 15 residues. The sequenced material came from PBMCs. This sequence was found in a woman aged 25 to 45 in good health and CMV-seronegative. The chain is built from TRBV27 and TRBJ2-1; D perhaps matches TRBD1 (5 bases). The CDR3 here is CASRLGLDNYNEQFF. CDR3 bases: TGTGCCAGCAGGTTAGGGCTGGACAACTACAATGAGCAGTTCTTC.